The 20 T cell receptor beta chains in this list originate from one sample, sequenced in a study of immune cell composition in non-small cell lung cancer. Some clones are missing from TCRdb's copy, which holds only in-frame ones; the method was immunoSEQ multiplex PCR. This sample carries around 2,500 clones, over 60% of them seen once, and the ten largest clones take 4.7%. Sequences were obtained from lung tumor tissue. These receptors all come from a human donor with non-small cell lung cancer.

The DNA for the CDR3 is TGCGCCAGCAGCTTGGCGGCTAGCGGCGACCAAGAGACCCAGTACTTC. It encodes CASSLAASGDQETQYF. The J gene is TRBJ2-5, the V gene TRBV5-1; 7 bases fit TRBD2. The junction had 5 bases not matched to a gene; V was cut back by 0 bases and J by 0 bases. Germline lookup yields CDR1 SGHRS and CDR2 YFSETQ. The CDR3 spans 16 residues.

This clone showed up just once. The V and J genes are TRBV4-2 and TRBJ1-4; D unclear. The germline V gene encodes CDR1 LGHNA and CDR2 YNFKEQ. The V and J ends lost 0 bases and 6 bases respectively, with 14 bases between them. The CDR3 runs to 16 residues. The CDR3 sequence is CASSQEPGIGDEKLFF. In nucleotides, the CDR3 is TGTGCCAGCAGCCAAGAGCCTGGCATCGGGGATGAAAAACTGTTTTTT.

The CDR3 DNA reads as TGTGCCAGCAGTATCGACAGACCCCGGGGCTACACCTTC. It is translated as CASSIDRPRGYTF. The rearrangement uses TRBV6-5 and TRBJ1-2; possibly TRBD1 for D (5 bases). The ends were cut back, 5 bases at V and 8 bases at J, with 15 bases in the middle. Germline V lookup: CDR1 MNHEY, CDR2 SVGAGI. This CDR3 contains 13 residues.

V and J are TRBV6-5 and TRBJ2-2; 7 bases align to TRBD2. Trimming cost V 2 bases and J 3 bases; bases outside gene matches: 6. CDR1 and CDR2 from the germline V gene are MNHEY and SVGAGI. This CDR3 has 16 residues. The CDR3 protein is CASSYLTGGDTGELFF. The CDR3 DNA reads as TGTGCCAGCAGTTACCTAACGGGGGGAGACACCGGGGAGCTGTTTTTT.

This chain connects TRBV5-6 to TRBJ2-5, with D maybe TRBD2 (8 bases). CDR3 length: 17 amino acids. CDR1 and CDR2 (germline): SGHDT, YYEEEE. The germline V and J ends were trimmed by 1 base and 5 bases, with 21 bases remaining between them. The CDR3: CASSLRRGQGTRETQYF. The CDR3 DNA reads as TGTGCCAGCAGCTTGCGGAGGGGGCAGGGGACTAGGGAGACCCAGTACTTC.

This clone was seen once. The chain carries TRBV11-2 and TRBJ2-6, with D maybe TRBD2 (5 bases). The CDR3 covers 14 residues. The ends were cut back, 5 bases at V and 8 bases at J, with 13 bases in the middle. Germline loops: CDR1 SGHAT, CDR2 FQNNGV. The CDR3 loop is CASSPSRLSNVLTF. Here the CDR3 DNA reads TGTGCCAGCAGCCCTAGCAGGCTATCCAACGTCCTGACTTTC.

A few counts support this clone. This chain uses TRBV7-9 with TRBJ1-4, with 8 bases lining up with TRBD1. Germline V gene data show CDR1 as SEHNR and CDR2 as FQNEAQ (reference sequence). Unmatched junction bases numbered 5, after V lost 3 bases and J lost 8 bases. This CDR3 has 14 amino acids. This CDR3 reads CASSFGQGREKLFF. CDR3 DNA sequence: TGTGCCAGCAGCTTTGGACAGGGCCGGGAAAAACTGTTTTTT.

This clone was counted between two and nine times. The chain employs TRBV10-3 and TRBJ2-2, with TRBD1 matching 10 bases. This CDR3 has 15 amino acids. Germline assignment: CDR1 ENHRY and CDR2 SYGVKD. V trimming: 8 bases; J trimming: 4 bases; junction bases outside the gene matches: 7. Here the CDR3 reads CAISRQGAPTGELFF. CDR3 nucleotides: TGTGCCATCTCTCGACAGGGGGCCCCCACCGGGGAGCTGTTTTTT.

The rearrangement joins TRBV4-3 to TRBJ1-3; 8 bases map to TRBD1. Germline V CDR1 and CDR2: LGHNA, YSLEER. The length of the CDR3 is 16 residues. V lost 4 bases and J lost 6; bases outside the gene matches: 11. CDR3 nucleotides: TGCGCCAGCAGCCGAGAGGTCGGACAGGGACCAAACACCATATATTTT. Protein sequence: CASSREVGQGPNTIYF.

This chain uses TRBV11-2 with TRBJ1-2; 7 positions agree with TRBD1. With 1 base clipped from V and 6 bases from J, the junction kept 5 bases outside the gene matches. The germline CDR1 and CDR2 sequences are SGHAT and FQNNGV. The CDR3 length is 14 residues. CDR3 sequence: CASSLAGTAHGYTF. The CDR3 DNA sequence: TGTGCCAGCAGCTTAGCCGGGACAGCTCATGGCTACACCTTC.

This clone has a handful of counts. The V gene is TRBV18, the J gene TRBJ2-7; possibly TRBD1 for D (8 bases). CDR3 length equals 14 residues. V gave up 6 bases and J gave up 3 bases, with 15 bases separating them. The germline gives CDR1 KGHSH, CDR2 LQKENI. Written as DNA, the CDR3 is TGTGCCAGCTCGGACAGGGAGGGGGACTACGAGCAGTACTTC. It encodes CASSDREGDYEQYF.

This clone was detected once. This chain uses TRBV5-5 with TRBJ2-1; weak D call: TRBD2 (6 bases). V lost 4 bases and J 14 bases, leaving 16 bases between the germline ends. The CDR3 covers 12 residues. Germline CDR1 SGHKS, CDR2 YYEKEE (reference sequence). Here the CDR3 reads CASSLGLPFKFF. The CDR3 region has the DNA TGTGCCAGCAGCCTAGGACTACCCTTTAAGTTCTTC.

This chain joins TRBV18 and TRBJ1-3; D possibly corresponds to TRBD1 (5 bases). CDR1 and CDR2 from the germline V gene are KGHSH and LQKENI. Trimming removed 6 bases at V and 0 bases at J, with 15 bases between. This CDR3 contains 16 residues. CDR3 region: CASSLQGSGSGNTIYF. In DNA, the CDR3 is TGTGCCAGCTCCCTTCAGGGTTCGGGCTCTGGAAACACCATATATTTT.

The count of this clone is one. One end of the junction varies from germline; a read error may be responsible. The rearrangement links TRBV6-5 to TRBJ2-1; 12 nucleotides agree with TRBD2. There are 15 residues in the CDR3. The germline gives CDR1 MNHEY, CDR2 SVGAGI. CDR3 region: CAGSRLAGDYNEQFF. The CDR3, as DNA: TGTGCCGGCAGTCGACTAGCGGGAGACTACAATGAGCAGTTCTTC.

The chain recombines TRBV11-2 with TRBJ2-7; D might be TRBD2 (6 bases). Trimming cost V 7 bases and J 4 bases, with 26 bases left between them. Germline assignment: CDR1 SGHAT and CDR2 FQNNGV. This CDR3 spans 17 amino acids. The CDR3 sequence: CASTELGDSRKIYEQYF. In DNA form, the CDR3 reads TGTGCCAGCACCGAATTGGGGGACTCTAGGAAAATTTACGAGCAGTACTTC.

This clone showed up just a few times. This chain connects TRBV7-2 to TRBJ1-2, with 7 bases fitting TRBD1. In germline, CDR1 is SGHTA, CDR2 FQGNSA. The length of the CDR3 is 18 residues. The J segment lost 5 bases and the V segment lost 1 base, leaving 16 bases of the junction unmatched. CDR3 region: CASSLGLLGGSMMYGYTF. The CDR3 DNA follows: TGTGCCAGCAGCTTAGGGCTCTTAGGGGGCAGTATGATGTATGGCTACACCTTC.

V is TRBV6-5 and J is TRBJ2-5; D might be TRBD1 (6 bases). The germline V and J ends were trimmed by 7 bases and 5 bases, with 8 bases remaining between them. Germline loops: CDR1 MNHEY, CDR2 SVGAGI. The CDR3 spans 11 residues. The CDR3 region is CASMQGETQYF. Written as DNA, the CDR3 is TGTGCCAGCATGCAGGGGGAGACCCAGTACTTC.

The rearrangement joins TRBV2 to TRBJ2-2, with 9 bases matching TRBD2. Germline trimming cut 6 bases from V and 10 bases from J; bases unmatched to any gene: 6. This CDR3 spans 13 amino acids. Per the germline V gene, CDR1 is SNHLY and CDR2 is FYNNEI. The CDR3 here is CASRRSGLAELFF. In nucleotides, the CDR3 is TGTGCCAGCAGGAGATCGGGACTAGCGGAGCTGTTTTTT.

The rearrangement uses TRBV7-9 and TRBJ2-2; TRBD2 is a possible D gene (5 bases). The V end lost 5 bases, the J end lost 5 bases, and 15 bases lay between the germline ends. Germline V gene lookup returns CDR1 SEHNR and CDR2 FQNEAQ (reference sequence). This CDR3 is built from 15 residues. The CDR3 loop is CASSRSGPGTGELFF. CDR3 coding DNA: TGTGCCAGCAGCCGGAGCGGACCGGGAACCGGGGAGCTGTTTTTT.

This clone is a singleton in its sample. The gene calls are TRBV15 and TRBJ2-3; D perhaps matches TRBD2 (6 bases). Germline V gene lookup returns CDR1 LNHNV and CDR2 YYDKDF (reference sequence). V dropped 4 bases and J dropped 4 bases, with 15 bases sitting between them. The length of the CDR3 is 15 residues. The CDR3 is CATSTWKWGADTQYF. DNA for the CDR3: TGTGCCACCAGCACCTGGAAGTGGGGGGCAGATACGCAGTATTTT. The complete variable domain, with remaining parts taken from reference TRBV15 and TRBJ2-3, reads DAMVIQNPRYQVTQFGKPVTLSCSQTLNHNVMYWYQQKSSQAPKLLFHYYDKDFNNEADTPDNFQSRRPNTSFCFLDIRSPGLGDTAMYLCATSTWKWGADTQYFGPGTRLTVL.